This entry lists 9 T cell receptor beta chains sequenced from one sample in a study of human CD8 memory T cell subsets. Production of TCR beta libraries used UMI-labeled 5' RACE as the method. TCRdb reprocessed the 5' RACE reads, with one entry per CDR3 protein and no DNA. In total, the table holds under 20,000 distinct CDR3 sequences. The sequenced sample was CD8+ T cells from PBMCs. The receptors were gathered from a human donor in good health.

The chain employs TRBV6-2 or TRBV6-3 and TRBJ1-4; the D gene TCRdb calls, TRBD1, cannot be checked with no DNA. Germline CDR1 reads MNHEY; CDR2 reads SVGEGT. This CDR3 has 15 residues. The CDR3 here is CASSYGLSRGEKLFF.

The V gene is TRBV27, the J gene TRBJ2-7; TCRdb gives TRBD1 as the D gene, but with no DNA this cannot be confirmed. Germline V lookup: CDR1 MNHEY, CDR2 SMNVEV (reference sequence). The CDR3 is 15 residues long. The CDR3 loop is CASSLSIRTGYEQYF.

V is TRBV7-9 and J is TRBJ2-1. CDR3 length: 11 amino acids. Germline V gene data show CDR1 as SEHNR and CDR2 as FQNEAQ (reference sequence). The CDR3 reads CASSSSNEQFF.

The chain recombines TRBV5-1 with TRBJ2-1. Germline-derived CDR1 and CDR2 are SGHRS and YFSETQ. This CDR3 has 14 residues. CDR3 in amino acids: CASSLAVSVNEQFF. The whole variable domain, filled in from reference TRBV5-1 and TRBJ2-1, reads KAGVTQTPRYLIKTRGQQVTLSCSPISGHRSVSWYQQTPGQGLQFLFEYFSETQRNKGNFPGRFSGRQFSNSRSEMNVSTLELGDSALYLCASSLAVSVNEQFFGPGTRLTVL.

The CDR3 sequence: CASSLQVHNEQFF. V and J are TRBV5-5 and TRBJ2-1. There are 13 residues in the CDR3. The germline V gene has CDR1 SGHKS and CDR2 YYEKEE (reference sequence).

V and J are TRBV28 and TRBJ1-1. CDR3 size: 13 residues. CDR1 is MDHEN, CDR2 SYDVKM, per germline. This CDR3 reads CASSFRPVTEAFF.

This CDR3 reads CASSLGDRGSYNEQFF. This rearrangement joins TRBV5-8 to TRBJ2-1; with no DNA, the TCRdb D assignment of TRBD1 cannot be verified. The CDR3 runs 16 residues. CDR1 and CDR2 from the germline V gene are SGHTS and YDEGEE. The entire variable domain, with the rest obtained from reference TRBV5-8 and TRBJ2-1, is as follows: EAGVTQSPTHLIKTRGQQATLRCSPISGHTSVYWYQQALGLGLQFLLWYDEGEERNRGNFPPRFSGRQFPNYSSELNVNALELEDSALYLCASSLGDRGSYNEQFFGPGTRLTVL.

V is TRBV21-1 and J is TRBJ2-7; TCRdb names TRBD1, which stays unverified in the absence of DNA. TRBV21-1 is labeled a pseudogene. The CDR3 runs 14 residues. CDR3 protein: CASSKTGGSDEQYF.

Frequency places this clonotype as medium-sized (0.01 to 0.1%). This sequence joins TRBV7-9 and TRBJ2-1; absent DNA, TCRdb's TRBD1 call cannot be checked. The germline V gene encodes CDR1 SEHNR and CDR2 FQNEAQ (reference sequence). The CDR3 runs 15 residues. The CDR3 region is CASSTSGQGDNEQFF.